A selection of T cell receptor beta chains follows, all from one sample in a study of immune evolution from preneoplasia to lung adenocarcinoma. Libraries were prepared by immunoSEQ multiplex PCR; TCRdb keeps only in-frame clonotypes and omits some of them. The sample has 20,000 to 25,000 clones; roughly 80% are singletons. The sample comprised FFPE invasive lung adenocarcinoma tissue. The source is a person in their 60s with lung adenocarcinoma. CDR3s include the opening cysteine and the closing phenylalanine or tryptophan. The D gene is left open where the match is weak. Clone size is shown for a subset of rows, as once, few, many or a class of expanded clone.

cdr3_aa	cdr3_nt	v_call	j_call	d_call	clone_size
CASSTTSGDSNEQFF	TGTGCCAGCAGTACGACTAGCGGGGACTCTAATGAGCAGTTCTTC	TRBV6-4	TRBJ2-1	TRBD2	-
CASRQAGTSAGELFF	TGTGCCAGCAGACAGGCCGGGACTAGCGCCGGGGAGCTGTTTTTT	TRBV6-4	TRBJ2-2	TRBD2	few
CASSLGLAGEQYF	TGTGCCAGCAGCTTGGGACTAGCAGGCGAGCAGTACTTC	TRBV7-2	TRBJ2-7	TRBD2	-
CASSSTGLAKNIQYF	TGTGCCAGCAGCTCGACAGGATTGGCCAAAAACATTCAGTACTTC	TRBV11-2	TRBJ2-4	-	-
CAISDQGETQYF	TGTGCCATCAGTGATCAGGGAGAGACCCAGTACTTC	TRBV10-3	TRBJ2-5	-	-
CASSLPGQETQYF	TGCGCCAGCAGCTTACCGGGACAAGAGACCCAGTACTTC	TRBV5-1	TRBJ2-5	-	few
CAWSISGSADTQYF	TGTGCCTGGAGTATAAGCGGGAGCGCAGATACGCAGTATTTT	TRBV30	TRBJ2-3	TRBD2	-
CASSPWTGGHYGYTF	TGTGCCAGCAGCCCTTGGACAGGGGGCCACTATGGCTACACCTTC	TRBV7-2	TRBJ1-2	TRBD1	-
CASSDGDGSYNEQFF	TGTGCCAGCAGTGACGGGGACGGGTCCTACAATGAGCAGTTCTTC	TRBV6-4	TRBJ2-1	-	-
CASRRQGADTQYF	TGTGCCAGCAGGCGACAGGGGGCAGATACGCAGTATTTT	TRBV28	TRBJ2-3	TRBD1	few
CASSISGQGYEQYF	TGTGCCAGTAGTATCTCGGGACAGGGCTACGAGCAGTACTTC	TRBV19	TRBJ2-7	TRBD1	-
CASSLEYGQGEQYF	TGTGCCAGCAGCTTGGAATATGGGCAGGGCGAGCAGTACTTC	TRBV5-5	TRBJ2-7	-	few
CAGGHNEQFF	TGTGCTGGGGGGCACAATGAGCAGTTCTTC	TRBV30	TRBJ2-1	-	-
CASSPRPIHLSGANVLTF	TGTGCCAGCTCACCAAGGCCTATACATCTCTCTGGGGCCAACGTCCTGACTTTC	TRBV18	TRBJ2-6	-	-
CASSLSASYEQYF	TGTGCCAGCAGCTTATCCGCTTCCTACGAGCAGTACTTC	TRBV7-6	TRBJ2-7	-	-
CASSERAGSNQPQHF	TGTGCCAGCAGTGAACGGGCAGGGAGCAATCAGCCCCAGCATTTT	TRBV6-1	TRBJ1-5	-	-
CAWGTGQGYTEAFF	TGTGCCTGGGGGACAGGGCAAGGATACACTGAAGCTTTCTTT	TRBV30	TRBJ1-1	TRBD1	-
CASIPGGEAYNEQFF	TGCGCCAGCATCCCGGGCGGGGAGGCCTACAATGAGCAGTTCTTC	TRBV5-1	TRBJ2-1	-	-
CASSPGGGLANTEAFF	TGCGCCAGCAGCCCGGGGGGCGGATTGGCGAACACTGAAGCTTTCTTT	TRBV5-1	TRBJ1-1	-	few
CASSLPPSYEQYF	TGTGCCAGCAGCTTGCCACCATCCTACGAGCAGTACTTC	TRBV5-5	TRBJ2-7	-	-
CASSFYRDLTNTGELFF	TGTGCCAGCAGCTTTTACCGGGACTTAACGAACACCGGGGAGCTGTTTTTT	TRBV7-8	TRBJ2-2	-	-
CASSLWDEASYEQYF	TGTGCCAGCAGTTTATGGGACGAAGCCTCTTACGAGCAGTACTTC	TRBV28	TRBJ2-7	-	-
CASRGQGAEKLFF	TGTGCCAGCAGGGGTCAGGGAGCTGAAAAACTGTTTTTT	TRBV28	TRBJ1-4	-	-
CSAGGGERDTQYF	TGCAGCGCCGGGGGCGGCGAAAGAGATACGCAGTATTTT	TRBV29-1	TRBJ2-3	-	-
CASSEGDQLFF	TGTGCCAGCAGTGAGGGGGATCAACTGTTTTTT	TRBV28	TRBJ1-4	-	once
CASSPPSGEGKLFF	TGTGCCAGCTCACCACCAAGTGGGGAAGGGAAACTGTTTTTT	TRBV18	TRBJ1-4	-	-
CASRVYEQYF	TGTGCCAGCAGAGTTTACGAGCAGTACTTC	TRBV2	TRBJ2-7	-	-
CASSYLPGGYNEQFF	TGTGCCAGCAGTTACCTGCCAGGGGGCTACAATGAGCAGTTCTTC	TRBV6-5	TRBJ2-1	TRBD1	-
CASSFGGQKKLFF	TGTGCCAGCAGTTTCGGAGGACAGAAAAAACTGTTTTTT	TRBV27	TRBJ1-4	-	once
CASSLFWTGGFNQPQHF	TGTGCCAGCAGTTTATTTTGGACAGGGGGCTTTAATCAGCCCCAGCATTTT	TRBV28	TRBJ1-5	TRBD1	-
CASSSQGGYEQYF	TGTGCCAGCAGCTCACAGGGTGGTTACGAGCAGTACTTC	TRBV7-2	TRBJ2-7	-	once
CASSSWDRNSPLHF	TGTGCCAGCAGCTCTTGGGACAGGAACTCACCCCTCCACTTT	TRBV5-6	TRBJ1-6	TRBD1	few
CAMAGLTSETQYF	TGTGCCATGGCAGGGCTGACGAGTGAGACCCAGTACTTC	TRBV2	TRBJ2-5	-	-